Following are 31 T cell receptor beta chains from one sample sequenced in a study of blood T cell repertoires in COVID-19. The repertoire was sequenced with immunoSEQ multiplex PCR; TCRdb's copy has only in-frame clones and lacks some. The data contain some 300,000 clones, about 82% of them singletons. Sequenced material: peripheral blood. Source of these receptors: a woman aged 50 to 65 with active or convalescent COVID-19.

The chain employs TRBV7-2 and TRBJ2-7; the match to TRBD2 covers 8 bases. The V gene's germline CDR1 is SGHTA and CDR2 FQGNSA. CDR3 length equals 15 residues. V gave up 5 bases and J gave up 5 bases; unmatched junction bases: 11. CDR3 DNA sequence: TGTGCCAGCAGCCCACGGGAGGGCCGGAAGGACGAGCAGTACTTC. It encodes CASSPREGRKDEQYF.

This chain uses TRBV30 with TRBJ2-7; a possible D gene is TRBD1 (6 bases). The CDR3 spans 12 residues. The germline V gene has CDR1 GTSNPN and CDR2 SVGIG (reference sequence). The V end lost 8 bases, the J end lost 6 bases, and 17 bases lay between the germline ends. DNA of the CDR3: TGTGCCGGGGAGAGGGGGTTCGGCGAGCAGTACTTC. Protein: CAGERGFGEQYF.

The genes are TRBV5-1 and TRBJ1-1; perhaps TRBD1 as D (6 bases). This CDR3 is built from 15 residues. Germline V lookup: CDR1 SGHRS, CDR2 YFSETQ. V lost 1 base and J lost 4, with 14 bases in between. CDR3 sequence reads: CASSLSQGPGTEAFF. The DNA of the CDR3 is TGCGCCAGCAGCTTGTCACAGGGCCCGGGCACTGAAGCTTTCTTT.

In DNA, the CDR3 is TGTGCCAGCAGCTCTGAAGGCCATTTGACTCCCTTCTGGGCTTTCTTT. Residues: CASSSEGHLTPFWAFF. V is TRBV7-6 and J is TRBJ1-1; D remains unclear. The V gene's germline CDR1 is SGHVS and CDR2 FNYEAQ. V lost 4 bases, J lost 11 bases, and 26 bases lay in between. There are 16 residues in the CDR3.

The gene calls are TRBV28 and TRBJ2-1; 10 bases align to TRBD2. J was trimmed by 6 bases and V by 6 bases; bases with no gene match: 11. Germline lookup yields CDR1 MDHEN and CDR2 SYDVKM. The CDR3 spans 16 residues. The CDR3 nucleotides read TGTGCCAGCAGCACCCCCACTAGCGGGACTCGCAATGAGCAGTTCTTC. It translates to CASSTPTSGTRNEQFF.

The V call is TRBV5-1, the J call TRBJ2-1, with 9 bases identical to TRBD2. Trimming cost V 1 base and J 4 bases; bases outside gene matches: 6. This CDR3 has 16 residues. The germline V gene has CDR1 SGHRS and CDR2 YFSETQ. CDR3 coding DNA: TGCGCCAGCAGCTTGTCGGCTAGCGGGGTATACAATGAGCAGTTCTTC. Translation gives CASSLSASGVYNEQFF.

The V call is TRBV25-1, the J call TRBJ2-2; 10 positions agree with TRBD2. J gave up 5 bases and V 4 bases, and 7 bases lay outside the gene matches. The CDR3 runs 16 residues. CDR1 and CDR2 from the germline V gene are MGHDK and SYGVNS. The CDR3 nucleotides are TGTGCCAGCAGTGTTATAGCGGGAGGCGGAACCGGGGAGCTGTTTTTT. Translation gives CASSVIAGGGTGELFF.

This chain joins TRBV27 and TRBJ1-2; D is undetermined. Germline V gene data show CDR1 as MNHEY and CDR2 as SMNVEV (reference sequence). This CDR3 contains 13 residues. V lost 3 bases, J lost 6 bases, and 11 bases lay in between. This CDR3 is CASSFPQQHGYTF. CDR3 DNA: TGTGCCAGCAGTTTCCCCCAACAGCATGGCTACACCTTC.

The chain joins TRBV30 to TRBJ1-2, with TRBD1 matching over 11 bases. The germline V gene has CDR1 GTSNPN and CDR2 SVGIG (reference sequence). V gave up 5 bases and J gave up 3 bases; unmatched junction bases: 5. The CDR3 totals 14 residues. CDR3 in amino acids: CAWARDRGDYGYTF. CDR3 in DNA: TGTGCCTGGGCAAGGGACAGGGGGGACTATGGCTACACCTTC.

DNA for the CDR3: TGTGCCAGCAGCTGGAGGTTCTCTGGAAACACCATATATTTT. This encodes CASSWRFSGNTIYF. J is TRBJ1-3 and V is TRBV5-6; D is unclear. Germline assignment: CDR1 SGHDT and CDR2 YYEEEE. V lost 3 bases and J 0 bases, leaving 7 bases between the germline ends. This CDR3 has 14 amino acids.

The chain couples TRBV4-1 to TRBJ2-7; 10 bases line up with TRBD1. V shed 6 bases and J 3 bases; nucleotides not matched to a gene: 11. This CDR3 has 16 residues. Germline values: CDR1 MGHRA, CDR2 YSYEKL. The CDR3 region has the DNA TGCGCCAGCAGTTTCCTTCACGGACAGGGGGTCTACGAGCAGTACTTC. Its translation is CASSFLHGQGVYEQYF.

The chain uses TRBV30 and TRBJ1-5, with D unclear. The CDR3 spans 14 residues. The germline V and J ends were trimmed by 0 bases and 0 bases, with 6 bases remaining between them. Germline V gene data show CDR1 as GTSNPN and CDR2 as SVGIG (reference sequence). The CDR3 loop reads CAWSVAVSNQPQHF. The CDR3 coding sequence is TGTGCCTGGAGTGTCGCAGTTAGCAATCAGCCCCAGCATTTT.

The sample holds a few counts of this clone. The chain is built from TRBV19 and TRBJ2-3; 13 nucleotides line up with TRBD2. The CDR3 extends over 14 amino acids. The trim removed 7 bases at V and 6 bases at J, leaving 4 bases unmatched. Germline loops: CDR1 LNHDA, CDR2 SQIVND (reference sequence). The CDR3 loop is CASTGTSGIDTQYF. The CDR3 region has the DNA TGTGCCAGTACTGGGACTAGCGGGATTGATACGCAGTATTTT. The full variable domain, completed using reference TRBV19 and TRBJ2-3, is DGGITQSPKYLFRKEGQNVTLSCEQNLNHDAMYWYRQDPGQGLRLIYYSQIVNDFQKGDIAEGYSVSREKKESFPLTVTSAQKNPTAFYLCASTGTSGIDTQYFGPGTRLTVL.

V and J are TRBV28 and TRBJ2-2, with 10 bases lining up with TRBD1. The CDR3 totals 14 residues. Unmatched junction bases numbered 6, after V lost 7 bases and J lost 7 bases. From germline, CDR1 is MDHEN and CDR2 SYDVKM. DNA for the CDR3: TGTGCCAGCAAGGGACAGGGGATGGACGGGGAGCTGTTTTTT. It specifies CASKGQGMDGELFF.

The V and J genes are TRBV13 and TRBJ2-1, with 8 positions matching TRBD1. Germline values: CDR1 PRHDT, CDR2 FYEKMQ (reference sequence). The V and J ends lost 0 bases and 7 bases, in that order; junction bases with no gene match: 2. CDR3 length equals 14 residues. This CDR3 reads CASSLGQGANEQFF. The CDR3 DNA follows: TGTGCCAGCAGCTTAGGGCAGGGGGCGAATGAGCAGTTCTTC.

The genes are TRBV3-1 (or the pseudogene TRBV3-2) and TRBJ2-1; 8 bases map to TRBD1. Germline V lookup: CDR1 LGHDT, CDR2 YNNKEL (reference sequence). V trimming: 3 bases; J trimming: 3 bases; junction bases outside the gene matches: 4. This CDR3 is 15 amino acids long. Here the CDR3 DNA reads TGTGCCAGCAGCCACTCCGGGACAGGCTACAATGAGCAGTTCTTC. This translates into CASSHSGTGYNEQFF.

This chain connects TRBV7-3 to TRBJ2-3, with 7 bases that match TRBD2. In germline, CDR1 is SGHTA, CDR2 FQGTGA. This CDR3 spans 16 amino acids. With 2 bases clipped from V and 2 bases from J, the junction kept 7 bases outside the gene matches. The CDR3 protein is CASSLGGGPPTDTQYF. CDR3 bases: TGTGCCAGCAGCTTAGGCGGGGGACCCCCCACAGATACGCAGTATTTT.

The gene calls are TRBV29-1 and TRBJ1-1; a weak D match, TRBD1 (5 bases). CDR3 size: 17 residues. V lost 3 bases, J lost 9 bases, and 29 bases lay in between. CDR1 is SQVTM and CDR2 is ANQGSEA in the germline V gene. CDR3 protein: CSVDGEVTVGWDSKAFF. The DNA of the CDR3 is TGCAGCGTTGACGGCGAGGTGACAGTGGGATGGGACTCTAAAGCTTTCTTT.

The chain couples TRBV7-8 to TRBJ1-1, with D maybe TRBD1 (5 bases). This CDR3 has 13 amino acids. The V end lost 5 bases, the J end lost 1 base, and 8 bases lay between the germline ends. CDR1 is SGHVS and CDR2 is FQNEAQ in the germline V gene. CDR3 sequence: CASSAQGNTEAFF. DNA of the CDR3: TGTGCCAGCAGCGCCCAGGGGAACACTGAAGCTTTCTTT.

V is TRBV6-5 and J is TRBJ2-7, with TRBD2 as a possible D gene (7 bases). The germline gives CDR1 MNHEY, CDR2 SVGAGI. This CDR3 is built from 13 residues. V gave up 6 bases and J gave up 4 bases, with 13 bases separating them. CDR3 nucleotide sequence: TGTGCCAGCAGACCTGCGGGGGCGTACGAGCAGTACTTC. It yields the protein CASRPAGAYEQYF.

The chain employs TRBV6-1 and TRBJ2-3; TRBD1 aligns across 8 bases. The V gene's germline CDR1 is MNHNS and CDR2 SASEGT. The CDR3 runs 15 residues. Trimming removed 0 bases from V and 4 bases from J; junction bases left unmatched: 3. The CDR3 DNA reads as TGTGCCAGCAGTGAAGCGACAGGGGTGGCAGATACGCAGTATTTT. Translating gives CASSEATGVADTQYF.

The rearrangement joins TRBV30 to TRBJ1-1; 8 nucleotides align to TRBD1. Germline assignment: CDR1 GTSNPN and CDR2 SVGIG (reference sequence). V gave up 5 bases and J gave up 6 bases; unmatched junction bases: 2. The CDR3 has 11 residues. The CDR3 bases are TGTGCCTGGGGACAGGGATCTGAAGCTTTCTTT. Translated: CAWGQGSEAFF.

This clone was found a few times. The CDR3 nucleotides are TGTGCCAGCAGCATAGGACAGGGGGCCCAAGAGACCCAGTACTTC. This translates into CASSIGQGAQETQYF. The rearrangement links TRBV7-9 to TRBJ2-5; TRBD1 agrees at 11 bases. The CDR3 spans 15 residues. The J segment lost 1 base and the V segment lost 5 bases, leaving 3 bases of the junction unmatched. CDR1 SEHNR and CDR2 FQNEAQ come from the germline V gene (reference sequence). Variable domain in full (rest from reference TRBV7-9 and TRBJ2-5): DTGVSQNPRHKITKRGQNVTFRCDPISEHNRLYWYRQTLGQGPEFLTYFQNEAQLEKSRLLSDRFSAERPKGSFSTLEIQRTEQGDSAMYLCASSIGQGAQETQYFGPGTRLLVL.

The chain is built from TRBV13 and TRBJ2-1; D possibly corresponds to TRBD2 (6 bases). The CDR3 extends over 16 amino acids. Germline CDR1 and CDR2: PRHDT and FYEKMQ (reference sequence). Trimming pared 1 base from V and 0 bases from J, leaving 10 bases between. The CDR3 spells CASSLERASSYNEQFF. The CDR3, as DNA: TGTGCCAGCAGCTTAGAGCGGGCGAGCTCCTACAATGAGCAGTTCTTC.

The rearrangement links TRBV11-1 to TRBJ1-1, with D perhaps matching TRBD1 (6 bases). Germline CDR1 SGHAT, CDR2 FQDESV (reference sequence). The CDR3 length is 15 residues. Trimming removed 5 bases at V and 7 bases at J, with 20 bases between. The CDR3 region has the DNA TGTGCCAGCAGCCCGCCCACAGGGTCCACTCTTGAAGCTTTCTTT. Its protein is CASSPPTGSTLEAFF.

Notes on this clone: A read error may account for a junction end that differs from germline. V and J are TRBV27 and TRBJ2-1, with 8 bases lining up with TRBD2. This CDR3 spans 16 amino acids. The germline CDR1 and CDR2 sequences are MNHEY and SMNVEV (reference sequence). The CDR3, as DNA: TGTGCCAGCAGTCTCTCTCGCGGGGGGACCTACAATGGGCAGTTCTTC. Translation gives CASSLSRGGTYNGQFF.

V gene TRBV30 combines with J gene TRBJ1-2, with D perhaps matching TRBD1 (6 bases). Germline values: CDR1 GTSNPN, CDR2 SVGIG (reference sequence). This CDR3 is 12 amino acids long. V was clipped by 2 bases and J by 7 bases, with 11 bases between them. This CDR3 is CAWSPGVGGYTF. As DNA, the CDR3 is TGTGCCTGGAGTCCAGGGGTGGGTGGCTACACCTTC.

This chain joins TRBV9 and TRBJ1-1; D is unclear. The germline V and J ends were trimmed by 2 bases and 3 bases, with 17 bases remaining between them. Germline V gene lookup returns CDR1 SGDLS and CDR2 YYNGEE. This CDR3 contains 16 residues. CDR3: CASSVGVWETDTEAFF. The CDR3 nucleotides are TGTGCCAGCAGCGTTGGGGTTTGGGAGACGGACACTGAAGCTTTCTTT.

The CDR3 nucleotides read TGTGCCAGCAGCGGGACAGGGTTGAATGAGCAGTTCTTC. It encodes CASSGTGLNEQFF. The chain has TRBV5-6 and TRBJ2-1, with 9 positions matching TRBD1. Trimming removed 4 bases from V and 7 bases from J; junction bases left unmatched: 3. This CDR3 is built from 13 residues. CDR1 is SGHDT, CDR2 YYEEEE, per germline.

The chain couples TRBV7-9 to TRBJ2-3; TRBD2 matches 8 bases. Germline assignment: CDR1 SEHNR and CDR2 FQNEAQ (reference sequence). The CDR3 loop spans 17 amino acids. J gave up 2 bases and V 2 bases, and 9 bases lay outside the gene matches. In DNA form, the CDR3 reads TGTGCCAGCAGCTTACGGGTCGGGACTAGACTCACAGATACGCAGTATTTT. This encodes CASSLRVGTRLTDTQYF. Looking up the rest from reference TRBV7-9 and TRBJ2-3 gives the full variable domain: DTGVSQNPRHKITKRGQNVTFRCDPISEHNRLYWYRQTLGQGPEFLTYFQNEAQLEKSRLLSDRFSAERPKGSFSTLEIQRTEQGDSAMYLCASSLRVGTRLTDTQYFGPGTRLTVL.

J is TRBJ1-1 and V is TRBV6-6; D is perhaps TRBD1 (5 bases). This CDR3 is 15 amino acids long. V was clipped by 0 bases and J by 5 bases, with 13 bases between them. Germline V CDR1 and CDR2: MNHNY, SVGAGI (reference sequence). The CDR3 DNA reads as TGTGCCAGCAGTTACTCGAGAAGGGGCGAAACTGAAGCTTTCTTT. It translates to CASSYSRRGETEAFF.